Below, 16 T cell receptor beta chains from the same sample are listed, as sequenced in a study of OX40 agonist ivuxolimab in advanced cancers. Clones were read by immunoSEQ multiplex PCR, and TCRdb kept only the in-frame ones, dropping some. The sample carries approximately 54,000 clones, around 90% recorded once. Sequenced material: CD4+ or CD8+ T cells sorted from blood, taken in a trial of the OX40 agonist ivuxolimab. The receptors were sampled from an adult with an advanced solid tumor such as melanoma, head and neck, liver or kidney cancer.

The chain joins TRBV6-1 to TRBJ2-7, with D possibly called TRBD1 or TRBD2 (6 bases each). From germline, CDR1 is MNHNS and CDR2 SASEGT. V was clipped by 4 bases and J by 0 bases, with 16 bases between them. The CDR3 is 16 residues long. The CDR3 region is CASSGPRRDNSYEQYF. The CDR3 DNA reads TGTGCCAGCAGTGGCCCAAGGCGGGACAACTCCTACGAGCAGTACTTC.

The rearrangement uses TRBV7-9 and TRBJ2-1; TRBD1 is a possible D gene (5 bases). In germline, CDR1 is SEHNR, CDR2 FQNEAQ (reference sequence). V lost 5 bases to trimming and J lost 5 bases, with 13 bases between them. The CDR3 covers 14 residues. The CDR3 sequence: CASSLQTANNEQFF. CDR3 sequence (DNA): TGTGCCAGCAGCCTCCAGACAGCGAACAATGAGCAGTTCTTC.

V and J are TRBV27 and TRBJ1-2; 7 bases are shared with TRBD1. CDR1 is MNHEY, CDR2 SMNVEV, per germline (reference sequence). Losses at the gene ends were 8 bases for V and 1 base for J; bases not matched to a gene: 7. There are 14 residues in the CDR3. The CDR3 loop is CASAGTVLNYGYTF. CDR3 DNA: TGTGCCAGCGCCGGGACAGTCCTTAACTATGGCTACACCTTC.

The chain employs TRBV27 and TRBJ2-5, with D uncertain. This CDR3 has 13 residues. Trimming took off 2 bases at V and 2 bases at J, with 6 bases between the two ends. Germline loops: CDR1 MNHEY, CDR2 SMNVEV (reference sequence). The CDR3 region has the DNA TGTGCCAGCAGTTTAATAGTTCAAGAGACCCAGTACTTC. Translated, it gives CASSLIVQETQYF.

V is TRBV6-4 and J is TRBJ2-1; 11 bases map to TRBD2. The CDR3 runs to 15 residues. Germline trimming cut 3 bases from V and 5 bases from J; bases unmatched to any gene: 3. Germline values: CDR1 MRHNA, CDR2 SNTAGT. The CDR3 loop is CASSEGLAVDNEQFF. DNA for the CDR3: TGTGCCAGCAGTGAGGGACTAGCGGTTGACAATGAGCAGTTCTTC.

The V gene is TRBV7-2, the J gene TRBJ2-3; 10 nucleotides line up with TRBD2. Per the germline V gene, CDR1 is SGHTA and CDR2 is FQGNSA. The CDR3 covers 18 residues. The V segment lost 3 bases and the J segment 3 bases; nucleotides outside the gene matches: 12. This chain's CDR3 is CASSFDYLAGALTDTQYF. In nucleotides, the CDR3 is TGTGCCAGCAGCTTCGACTATCTAGCGGGAGCGCTAACAGATACGCAGTATTTT.

In this sample, this clone turned up once. The rearrangement uses TRBV4-1 and TRBJ1-1; D is uncertain. The CDR3 totals 14 residues. Trimming cost V 2 bases and J 0 bases, with 7 bases left between them. CDR1 is MGHRA, CDR2 YSYEKL, per germline. The CDR3 spells CASSQIHVNTEAFF. The CDR3 DNA follows: TGCGCCAGCAGCCAAATCCACGTGAACACTGAAGCTTTCTTT.

V is TRBV6-1 and J is TRBJ2-3; D tentatively reads TRBD1 or TRBD2 (8 bases each). The CDR3 is 18 residues long. V lost 0 bases and J lost 4, with 20 bases in between. Per germline, CDR1 MNHNS and CDR2 SASEGT. Here the CDR3 reads CASSEATGGQGAADTQYF. The CDR3 bases are TGTGCCAGCAGTGAAGCGACGGGGGGGCAGGGGGCTGCAGATACGCAGTATTTT.

The rearrangement joins TRBV4-1 to TRBJ2-1; 9 nucleotides agree with TRBD2. The germline CDR1 and CDR2 sequences are MGHRA and YSYEKL. Unmatched junction bases numbered 11, after V lost 3 bases and J lost 2 bases. The CDR3 covers 18 residues. The CDR3 is CASSHETVAGVAYNEQFF. The CDR3 DNA reads TGCGCCAGCAGCCATGAGACCGTAGCGGGAGTGGCCTACAATGAGCAGTTCTTC.

This chain uses TRBV7-9 with TRBJ1-1, with 8 bases identical to TRBD1. The J segment lost 0 bases and the V segment lost 5 bases, leaving 14 bases of the junction unmatched. This CDR3 has 18 amino acids. The germline V gene encodes CDR1 SEHNR and CDR2 FQNEAQ (reference sequence). The CDR3 coding sequence is TGTGCCAGCAGCACACTCTTCACAGGGGGTTCCATGAACACTGAAGCTTTCTTT. It yields the protein CASSTLFTGGSMNTEAFF.

The V and J genes are TRBV9 and TRBJ2-2; D is perhaps TRBD2 (6 bases). Germline V gene lookup returns CDR1 SGDLS and CDR2 YYNGEE. The CDR3 runs 14 residues. Trimming stripped 0 bases from V and 5 bases from J, with 8 bases between. CDR3 sequence reads: CASSVEGGTGELFF. The CDR3 DNA is TGTGCCAGCAGCGTAGAGGGAGGAACCGGGGAGCTGTTTTTT.

With respect to this clone: Other DNA sequences in the sample encode the same CDR3. The chain has TRBV9 and TRBJ2-7, with a possible D match to TRBD2 (6 bases). The germline CDR1 and CDR2 sequences are SGDLS and YYNGEE. This CDR3 region has 14 residues. The germline V and J ends were trimmed by 0 bases and 2 bases, with 9 bases remaining between them. CDR3 amino acids: CASSVGGNTYEQYF. In DNA, the CDR3 is TGTGCCAGCAGCGTAGGCGGGAACACCTACGAGCAGTACTTC.

This chain links TRBV7-2 with TRBJ2-1; D is ambiguous. Germline lookup yields CDR1 SGHTA and CDR2 FQGNSA. This CDR3 comprises 12 residues. Trimming stripped 3 bases from V and 12 bases from J, with 12 bases between. CDR3 DNA sequence: TGTGCCAGCAGCTTCAGGTCCCAGCGGCAGTTCTTC. Translation gives CASSFRSQRQFF.

This chain uses TRBV27 with TRBJ2-7; tentative D call: TRBD2 (5 bases). CDR1 MNHEY and CDR2 SMNVEV come from the germline V gene (reference sequence). The CDR3 has 13 residues. Trimming removed 8 bases at V and 2 bases at J, with 13 bases between. The CDR3 loop is CASRGLGTYEQYF. CDR3 nucleotide sequence: TGTGCCAGCCGGGGTTTAGGAACCTACGAGCAGTACTTC.

This chain joins TRBV7-6 and TRBJ2-7, with D uncertain. This CDR3 has 14 residues. V lost 1 base, J lost 3 bases, and 10 bases lay in between. The germline V gene has CDR1 SGHVS and CDR2 FNYEAQ. In nucleotides, the CDR3 is TGTGCCAGCAGCTTAGAGGGTAGTGGCTACGAGCAGTACTTC. This encodes CASSLEGSGYEQYF.

This clone came up once. This chain links TRBV27 with TRBJ2-1; D remains ambiguous. Between the trimmed V and J ends, which lost 5 bases and 6 bases, there was a span of 8 bases. From germline, CDR1 is MNHEY and CDR2 SMNVEV (reference sequence). This CDR3 comprises 12 residues. The CDR3 spells CASSPTPNEQFF. The CDR3 region has the DNA TGTGCCAGCAGTCCCACACCCAATGAGCAGTTCTTC.